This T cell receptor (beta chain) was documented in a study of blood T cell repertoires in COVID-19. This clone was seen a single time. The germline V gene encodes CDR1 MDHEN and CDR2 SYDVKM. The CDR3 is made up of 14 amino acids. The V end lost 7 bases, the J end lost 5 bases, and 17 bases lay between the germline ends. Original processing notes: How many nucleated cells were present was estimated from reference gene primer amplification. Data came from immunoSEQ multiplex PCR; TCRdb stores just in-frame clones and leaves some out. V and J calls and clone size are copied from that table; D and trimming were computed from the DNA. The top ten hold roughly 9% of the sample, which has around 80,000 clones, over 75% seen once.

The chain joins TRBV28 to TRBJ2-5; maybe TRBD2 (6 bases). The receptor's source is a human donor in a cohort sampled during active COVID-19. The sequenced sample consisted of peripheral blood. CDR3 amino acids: CASTTAAGFETQYF. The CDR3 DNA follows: TGTGCCAGCACTACGGCCGCGGGATTTGAGACCCAGTACTTC.